This T cell receptor (beta chain) was captured in a study of cytomegalovirus exposure and HLA in healthy donors. On the study more broadly: According to later analysis, the same platform produced the 90 to 150 validation and around 730 first-cohort repertoires.

General study findings and limits: Through in vitro validation, a few CMV-associated chains were shown to be specific for CMV antigens. The investigators catalogued 160 or so TCR beta chains as cytomegalovirus-associated.

The CDR3 covers 15 residues. The V gene lost 0 bases and the J gene lost 2 bases, with 11 bases spanning the gap. Per germline, CDR1 SGHRS and CDR2 YFSETQ. Generated by immunoSEQ multiplex PCR, the TCRdb table keeps only in-frame clones and is missing some. The sample carries about 130,000 clones, approximately 80% recorded once. On this clone itself: What it binds is not known.

This clonotype was obtained from a man aged 30 to 45 in good health and CMV-seropositive. The gene calls are TRBV5-1 and TRBJ1-1; D remains ambiguous. The source material was PBMCs. The CDR3 protein is CASSLARGANTEAFF. The DNA for the CDR3 is TGCGCCAGCAGCTTGGCCCGGGGAGCTAACACTGAAGCTTTCTTT.